Sequencing of this T cell receptor (beta chain) was carried out in a study of CD8+CD57+ T cells in acquired aplastic anemia. Study overall: CD4+ and CD8+ cells, once sorted, gave DNA averaging approximately 3 ug. Healthy donors yielded roughly 9.8 million CD4+ cell reads on average. General study results and limits: In common between the patients and the controls were twenty-nine CD8+ CDR3 sequences. Between patients and controls, CD8+ Simpson's diversity did not vary significantly.

Germline V gives CDR1 SGHRS, CDR2 YFSETQ. Trimming stripped 0 bases from V and 6 bases from J, with 10 bases between. The length of the CDR3 is 13 residues. Genomic DNA served as template for TCR beta VDJ and CDR3 profiling. TCRdb fed the reads into MiXCR, producing one record per CDR3 protein. The sample lists about 220,000 distinct CDR3 sequences, around 32% seen once, with 1% to 1.3% in the top ten. This clonotype was seen ten or more times. Its antigen is currently unknown. The sequenced material came from sorted CD4+, CD8+, or CD8+CD57+ T cells (not recorded which) from PBMCs. The chain has TRBV5-1 and TRBJ2-7, with D maybe TRBD2 (7 bases). This clonotype originated in a human donor in good health, serving as a control. For the CDR3, the DNA is TGCGCCAGCAGCTTGGCCGGGGGGCGCGAGCAGTACTTC. Translation gives CASSLAGGREQYF.